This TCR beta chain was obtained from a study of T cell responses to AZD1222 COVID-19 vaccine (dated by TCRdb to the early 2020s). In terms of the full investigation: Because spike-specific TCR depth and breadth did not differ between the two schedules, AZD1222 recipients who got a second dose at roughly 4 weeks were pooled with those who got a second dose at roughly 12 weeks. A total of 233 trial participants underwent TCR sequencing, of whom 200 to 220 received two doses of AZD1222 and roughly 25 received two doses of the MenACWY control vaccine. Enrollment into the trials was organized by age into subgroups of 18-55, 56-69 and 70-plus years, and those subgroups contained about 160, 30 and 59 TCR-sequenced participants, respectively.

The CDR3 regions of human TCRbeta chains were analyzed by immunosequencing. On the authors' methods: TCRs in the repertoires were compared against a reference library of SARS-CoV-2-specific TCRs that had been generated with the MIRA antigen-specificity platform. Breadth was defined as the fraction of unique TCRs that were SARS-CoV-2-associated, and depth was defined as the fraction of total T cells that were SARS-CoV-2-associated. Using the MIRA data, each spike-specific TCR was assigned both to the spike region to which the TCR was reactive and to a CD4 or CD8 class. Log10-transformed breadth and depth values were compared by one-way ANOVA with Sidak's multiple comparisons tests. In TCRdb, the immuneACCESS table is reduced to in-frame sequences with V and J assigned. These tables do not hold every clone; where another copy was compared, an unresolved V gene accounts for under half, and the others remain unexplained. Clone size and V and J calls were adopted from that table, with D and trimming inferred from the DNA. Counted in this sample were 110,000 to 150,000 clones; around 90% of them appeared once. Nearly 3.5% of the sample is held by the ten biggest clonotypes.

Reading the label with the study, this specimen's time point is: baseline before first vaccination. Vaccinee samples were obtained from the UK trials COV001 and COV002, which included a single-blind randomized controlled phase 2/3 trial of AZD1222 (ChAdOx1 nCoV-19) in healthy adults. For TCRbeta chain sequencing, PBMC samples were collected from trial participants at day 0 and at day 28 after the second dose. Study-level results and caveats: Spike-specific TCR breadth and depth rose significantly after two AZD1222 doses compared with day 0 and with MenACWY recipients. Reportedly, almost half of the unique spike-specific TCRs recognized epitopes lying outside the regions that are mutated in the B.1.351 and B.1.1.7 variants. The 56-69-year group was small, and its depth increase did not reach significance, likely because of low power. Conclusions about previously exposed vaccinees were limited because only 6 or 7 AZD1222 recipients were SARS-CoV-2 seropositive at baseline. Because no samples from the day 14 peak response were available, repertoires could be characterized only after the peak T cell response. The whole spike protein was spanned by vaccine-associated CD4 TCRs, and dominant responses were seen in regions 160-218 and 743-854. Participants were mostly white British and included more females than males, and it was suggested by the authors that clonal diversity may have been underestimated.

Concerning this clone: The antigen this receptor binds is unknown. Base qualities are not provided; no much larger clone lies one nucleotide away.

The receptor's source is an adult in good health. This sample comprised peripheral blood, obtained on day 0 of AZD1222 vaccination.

In nucleotide form, the sequence is TGTGCCAGCAGTTACAATTCTTCGGATCCGGGACAGGTGATAAACGAGCAGTACTTC. It translates as CASSYNSSDPGQVINEQYF. This chain joins TRBV6-2 or TRBV6-3 to TRBJ2-7; 8 bases in between match TRBD1. V loses 2 bases at its end and J loses 5 bases; junction bases beyond the gene matches: 20. CDR1 and CDR2 (MNHEY, SVGEGT) derive from the germline V gene. The CDR3, from cysteine to phenylalanine, totals 19 residues. Only the CDR3 portion is preserved as DNA: 57 bases, with reading frame beginning at the first base.